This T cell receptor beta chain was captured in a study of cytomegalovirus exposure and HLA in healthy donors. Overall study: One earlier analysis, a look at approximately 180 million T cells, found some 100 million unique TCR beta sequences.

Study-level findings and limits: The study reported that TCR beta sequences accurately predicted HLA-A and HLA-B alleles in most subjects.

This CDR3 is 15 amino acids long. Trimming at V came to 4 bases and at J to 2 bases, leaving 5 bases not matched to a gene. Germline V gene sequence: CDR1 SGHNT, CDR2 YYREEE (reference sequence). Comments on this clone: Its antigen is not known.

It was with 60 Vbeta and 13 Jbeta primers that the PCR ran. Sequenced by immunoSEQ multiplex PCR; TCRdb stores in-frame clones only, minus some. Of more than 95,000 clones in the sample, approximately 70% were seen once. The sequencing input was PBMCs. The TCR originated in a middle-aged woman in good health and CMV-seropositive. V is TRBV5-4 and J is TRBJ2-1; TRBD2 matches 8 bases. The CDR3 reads CASSPTSVTYNEQFF. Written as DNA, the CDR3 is TGTGCCAGCAGCCCGACTAGCGTGACCTACAATGAGCAGTTCTTC.